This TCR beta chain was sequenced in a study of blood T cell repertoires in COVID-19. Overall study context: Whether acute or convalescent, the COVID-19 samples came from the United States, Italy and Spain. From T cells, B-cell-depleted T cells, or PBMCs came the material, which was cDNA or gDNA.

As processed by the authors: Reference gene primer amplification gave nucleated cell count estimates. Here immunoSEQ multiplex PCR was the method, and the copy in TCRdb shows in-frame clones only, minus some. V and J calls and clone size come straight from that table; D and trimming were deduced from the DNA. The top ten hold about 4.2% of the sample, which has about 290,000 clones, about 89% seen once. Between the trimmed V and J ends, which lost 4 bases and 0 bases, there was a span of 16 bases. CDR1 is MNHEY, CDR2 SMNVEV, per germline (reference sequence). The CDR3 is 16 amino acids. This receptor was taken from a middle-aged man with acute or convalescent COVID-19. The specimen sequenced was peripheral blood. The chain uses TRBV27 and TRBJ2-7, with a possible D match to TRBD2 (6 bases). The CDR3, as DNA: TGTGCCAGCAGTTCCGACCGGGACTCCTTCTCCTACGAGCAGTACTTC. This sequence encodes CASSSDRDSFSYEQYF.